Below are 9 T cell receptor beta chains sequenced from a single sample in a study of T cell responses to AZD1222 COVID-19 vaccine. Clones were read by immunoSEQ multiplex PCR, and TCRdb kept only the in-frame ones, dropping some. The sample shows 150,000 to 190,000 clones, about 87% of them seen only once. The sequences come from peripheral blood, collected 28 days after the second AZD1222 dose. These receptors all come from an adult who received the AZD1222 COVID-19 vaccine.

This rearrangement joins TRBV28 to TRBJ1-2; D gene unclear. V gave up 6 bases and J gave up 3 bases, with 14 bases separating them. CDR3 length: 14 amino acids. Germline V gene data show CDR1 as MDHEN and CDR2 as SYDVKM. DNA of the CDR3: TGTGCCAGCAGGTCGTATGGCCGGTACTATGGCTACACCTTC. It specifies CASRSYGRYYGYTF.

The V and J genes are TRBV9 and TRBJ2-2; TRBD1 agrees at 12 bases. This CDR3 is built from 16 residues. The germline gives CDR1 SGDLS, CDR2 YYNGEE. Losses at the gene ends were 4 bases for V and 4 bases for J; bases not matched to a gene: 5. The CDR3 region has the DNA TGTGCCAGCAGCCTCAGGGACAGGGGGCTCACCGGGGAGCTGTTTTTT. Its translation: CASSLRDRGLTGELFF.

This clone appeared once. This chain connects TRBV2 to TRBJ1-5, with a tentative D call TRBD1 (5 bases). Trimming removed 6 bases from V and 4 bases from J, with 10 bases in between. The germline CDR1 and CDR2 sequences are SNHLY and FYNNEI. The CDR3 extends over 13 amino acids. CDR3 nucleotides: TGTGCCAGCAGGCGGGGGGGTAATCAGCCCCAGCATTTT. Translated: CASRRGGNQPQHF. The full variable domain, in which reference TRBV2 and TRBJ1-5 provide the parts outside the CDR3, is EPEVTQTPSHQVTQMGQEVILRCVPISNHLYFYWYRQILGQKVEFLVSFYNNEISEKSEIFDDQFSVERPDGSNFTLKIRSTKLEDSAMYFCASRRGGNQPQHFGDGTRLSIL.

V gene TRBV6-2 or TRBV6-3 combines with J gene TRBJ1-5; D gene ambiguous. Per the germline V gene, CDR1 is MNHEY and CDR2 is SVGEGT. This CDR3 spans 15 amino acids. The V and J ends lost 6 bases and 0 bases respectively, with 12 bases between them. The CDR3, as DNA: TGTGCCAGCAGCCCCACGCCGGATAGCAATCAGCCCCAGCATTTT. Its translation: CASSPTPDSNQPQHF.

This clone was observed a single time. J is TRBJ2-4 and V is TRBV7-2; a weak D match, TRBD1 (5 bases). Germline CDR1 and CDR2: SGHTA and FQGNSA. The CDR3 is 15 amino acids. V dropped 5 bases and J dropped 0 bases, with 11 bases sitting between them. The CDR3: CASSGPGLAKNIQYF. The CDR3 DNA reads as TGTGCCAGCAGCGGGCCAGGGCTAGCCAAAAACATTCAGTACTTC.

The chain employs TRBV18 and TRBJ2-4, with D uncertain. Per the germline V gene, CDR1 is KGHSH and CDR2 is LQKENI. The CDR3 is 17 amino acids. Trimming removed 0 bases at V and 3 bases at J, with 15 bases between. The CDR3 region has the DNA TGTGCCAGCTCACCACCGTCCCCCCCCGATGGCAAAAACATTCAGTACTTC. Protein product: CASSPPSPPDGKNIQYF.

The chain joins TRBV7-6 to TRBJ2-7; 7 bases are shared with TRBD1. In germline, CDR1 is SGHVS, CDR2 FNYEAQ. The CDR3 is 15 residues long. V lost 4 bases, J lost 4 bases, and 10 bases stayed unmatched. CDR3 DNA: TGTGCCAGCAGCTCACAGACAGGGAATAGGTACGAGCAGTACTTC. Protein: CASSSQTGNRYEQYF.

CDR3: CASSLGNSEAWNTEAFF. Written as DNA, the CDR3 is TGTGCCAGCAGCTTGGGCAACAGTGAGGCATGGAACACTGAAGCTTTCTTT. The V gene is TRBV7-9, the J gene TRBJ1-1; no firm D call. Germline V gene data show CDR1 as SEHNR and CDR2 as FQNEAQ (reference sequence). The CDR3 sequence is 17 residues long. With 3 bases removed from V and 1 base from J, the gap between germline ends came to 18 bases.

This sequence joins TRBV12-2 and TRBJ2-7; TRBD1 is the table's D call, not checked against the DNA. TRBV12-2 is a known pseudogene. The CDR3 loop spans 14 amino acids. The CDR3 reads CASRLSRPDRGPYF. Written as DNA, the CDR3 is TGTGCAAGTCGCCTTAGTCGTCCCGACAGGGGTCCGTACTTC.